Each of the 24 T cell receptor beta chains below was sequenced from the same sample in a study of PD-1 blockade in mismatch repair-deficient tumors. Repertoires were generated with immunoSEQ multiplex PCR, while TCRdb's copy carries only in-frame clones and drops some. Of tens of thousands of clones in the sample, approximately 78% were seen once. Material: peripheral blood, obtained 4 weeks after starting pembrolizumab. The receptors come from an adult with mismatch repair-deficient cancer.

The chain has TRBV6-1 and TRBJ2-1, with 12 bases matching TRBD2. CDR3 length: 15 residues. Germline lookup yields CDR1 MNHNS and CDR2 SASEGT. V shed 5 bases and J 9 bases; nucleotides not matched to a gene: 8. The CDR3 DNA reads TGTGCCAGCAGTTCGCCGGGACTAGCGGGTTTTGAGCAGTTCTTC. Translation gives CASSSPGLAGFEQFF.

This chain links TRBV18 with TRBJ2-3, with D unclear. CDR1 is KGHSH and CDR2 is LQKENI in the germline V gene. The CDR3 sequence is 12 residues long. The V gene lost 2 bases and the J gene lost 2 bases, with 2 bases spanning the gap. For the CDR3, the DNA is TGTGCCAGCTCACCAGCCACAGATACGCAGTATTTT. Amino acids: CASSPATDTQYF.

For the CDR3, the DNA is TGTGCCAGCAGTGCCCCCTTTGATAGCGGGGTGAACAATGAGCAGTTCTTC. Its protein product is CASSAPFDSGVNNEQFF. This chain links TRBV2 with TRBJ2-1, with 8 bases matching TRBD2. This CDR3 has 17 residues. V lost 4 bases, J lost 5 bases, and 13 bases stayed unmatched. Germline CDR1 and CDR2: SNHLY and FYNNEI. The entire variable domain, with the rest obtained from reference TRBV2 and TRBJ2-1, is as follows: EPEVTQTPSHQVTQMGQEVILRCVPISNHLYFYWYRQILGQKVEFLVSFYNNEISEKSEIFDDQFSVERPDGSNFTLKIRSTKLEDSAMYFCASSAPFDSGVNNEQFFGPGTRLTVL.

The V gene is TRBV11-3, the J gene TRBJ2-1; D is perhaps TRBD2 (5 bases). The CDR3 runs to 13 residues. Trimming cost V 4 bases and J 8 bases, with 12 bases left between them. CDR1 is SGHNT and CDR2 is YENEEA in the germline V gene. The CDR3 loop reads CASSYAGADEQFF. CDR3 DNA sequence: TGTGCCAGCAGCTACGCGGGTGCGGATGAGCAGTTCTTC. The variable domain in full, with the rest retrieved from reference TRBV11-3 and TRBJ2-1, is EAGVVQSPRYKIIEKKQPVAFWCNPISGHNTLYWYLQNLGQGPELLIRYENEEAVDDSQLPKDRFSAERLKGVDSTLKIQPAELGDSAVYLCASSYAGADEQFFGPGTRLTVL.

This clone was seen a handful of times. This rearrangement joins TRBV11-1 to TRBJ2-7; D call uncertain. Trimming removed 6 bases at V and 0 bases at J, with 6 bases between. CDR1 and CDR2 from the germline V gene are SGHAT and FQDESV (reference sequence). The CDR3 length is 12 residues. CDR3 nucleotides: TGTGCCAGCAGTTTTAGCTCCTACGAGCAGTACTTC. Amino acid sequence: CASSFSSYEQYF.

This rearrangement joins TRBV7-2 to TRBJ2-5; 14 positions match TRBD2. The V gene's germline CDR1 is SGHTA and CDR2 FQGNSA. The CDR3 covers 17 residues. V lost 6 bases, J lost 5 bases, and 11 bases stayed unmatched. The chain's CDR3 is CASRNKRLAGGRETQYF. The CDR3 DNA follows: TGTGCCAGCAGGAATAAAAGACTAGCGGGAGGGCGTGAGACCCAGTACTTC.

V gene TRBV27 combines with J gene TRBJ1-2, with D hard to call. V lost 0 bases, J lost 2 bases, and 13 bases lay in between. This CDR3 comprises 16 residues. Germline lookup yields CDR1 MNHEY and CDR2 SMNVEV (reference sequence). This chain's CDR3 is CASSLSIKDLNYGYTF. DNA of the CDR3: TGTGCCAGCAGTTTATCGATTAAGGACTTAAACTATGGCTACACCTTC.

In this sample, this clone turned up once. This chain joins TRBV4-2 and TRBJ2-6, with D possibly being TRBD1 (6 bases). CDR1 LGHNA and CDR2 YNFKEQ come from the germline V gene. V lost 0 bases and J lost 3, with 12 bases in between. This CDR3 is 17 amino acids long. The CDR3 reads CASSQETQGLGANVLTF. The CDR3 bases are TGTGCCAGCAGCCAAGAAACACAGGGCCTTGGGGCCAACGTCCTGACTTTC.

This chain joins TRBV29-1 and TRBJ1-2; 7 bases agree with TRBD1. V lost 3 bases, J lost 5 bases, and 9 bases stayed unmatched. CDR3 length: 14 amino acids. Germline values: CDR1 SQVTM, CDR2 ANQGSEA. For the CDR3, the DNA is TGCAGCGTTGATAAGGGTCCAGGGGGTTATGGCTACACCTTC. It encodes CSVDKGPGGYGYTF.

The CDR3 sequence: CASSHQKEGMDYGYTF. The CDR3 nucleotides read TGTGCCAGCAGCCATCAAAAGGAGGGCATGGACTATGGCTACACCTTC. The chain employs TRBV9 and TRBJ1-2; no firm D call. The CDR3 spans 16 residues. The germline V and J ends were trimmed by 4 bases and 3 bases, with 19 bases remaining between them. Germline V gene sequence: CDR1 SGDLS, CDR2 YYNGEE.

This clone has a single count. CDR3 residues: CASSFSGISIDTEAFF. The CDR3 nucleotides are TGTGCCAGCAGCTTCTCGGGTATCTCAATAGACACTGAAGCTTTCTTT. This chain connects TRBV11-1 to TRBJ1-1; the D is unclear. The V end was cut by 3 bases, the J end by 3 bases, with 17 bases between. The CDR3 runs 16 residues. Germline loops: CDR1 SGHAT, CDR2 FQDESV (reference sequence).

J is TRBJ2-1 and V is TRBV5-1; 10 nucleotides line up with TRBD2. The CDR3 loop spans 15 amino acids. V shed 4 bases and J 4 bases; nucleotides not matched to a gene: 5. The germline CDR1 and CDR2 sequences are SGHRS and YFSETQ. CDR3 sequence: CASSPGLAVYNEQFF. CDR3 DNA sequence: TGCGCCAGCAGCCCCGGACTAGCGGTTTACAATGAGCAGTTCTTC.

The chain couples TRBV25-1 to TRBJ2-3; no clear D. Germline V gives CDR1 MGHDK, CDR2 SYGVNS. The V end lost 2 bases, the J end lost 4 bases, and 4 bases lay between the germline ends. CDR3 length equals 12 residues. CDR3 nucleotide sequence: TGTGCCAGCAGTGAAGCAGCAGATACGCAGTATTTT. Translated, it gives CASSEAADTQYF.

The chain carries TRBV7-3 and TRBJ2-5; D not resolved. The CDR3 is 15 residues long. V lost 0 bases to trimming and J lost 1 base, with 9 bases between them. Germline CDR1 and CDR2: SGHTA and FQGTGA. The CDR3 nucleotides are TGTGCCAGCAGCTTAACGTTCGGGCGCCAAGAGACCCAGTACTTC. Translation gives CASSLTFGRQETQYF.

The chain joins TRBV7-6 to TRBJ2-2; D is unresolved. Trimming left V 5 bases short and J 6 bases short, with 10 bases between. Germline CDR1 reads SGHVS; CDR2 reads FNYEAQ. The CDR3 is made up of 13 amino acids. The CDR3 DNA reads TGTGCCAGCAGCGCGTCTGAAGCCGGGGAGCTGTTTTTT. This codes for CASSASEAGELFF.

The rearrangement joins TRBV4-1 to TRBJ2-1; 10 bases agree with TRBD2. The CDR3 contains 17 residues. Germline V CDR1 and CDR2: MGHRA, YSYEKL. Trimming cost V 1 base and J 1 base; bases outside gene matches: 4. The DNA of the CDR3 is TGCGCCAGCAGCCAAGTGGCTAGCGGGAGTTCCTACAATGAGCAGTTCTTC. This gives the protein CASSQVASGSSYNEQFF.

This chain links TRBV30 with TRBJ2-5; D remains unclear. Germline-derived CDR1 and CDR2 are GTSNPN and SVGIG (reference sequence). Trimming cost V 2 bases and J 4 bases, with 8 bases left between them. The CDR3 totals 12 residues. This CDR3 reads CAWSRSLETQYF. The CDR3 nucleotides are TGTGCCTGGAGTCGGTCTTTAGAGACCCAGTACTTC.

The chain employs TRBV19 and TRBJ2-7, with D maybe TRBD2 (7 bases). Trimming removed 3 bases from V and 9 bases from J, with 18 bases in between. Germline lookup yields CDR1 LNHDA and CDR2 SQIVND (reference sequence). The CDR3 runs 14 residues. For the CDR3, the DNA is TGTGCCAGTAGTATTGGATCGGGGGGCGATGCGCAGTACTTC. Encoded protein: CASSIGSGGDAQYF.

This rearrangement joins TRBV14 to TRBJ2-5; TRBD2 matches 9 bases. CDR1 is SGHDN, CDR2 FVKESK, per germline. The CDR3 totals 18 residues. Unmatched junction bases numbered 9, after V lost 1 base and J lost 0 bases. For the CDR3, the DNA is TGTGCCAGCAGCCAAGTGTCGACTAGCGGACGGTACCAAGAGACCCAGTACTTC. Translation gives CASSQVSTSGRYQETQYF.

The CDR3, as DNA: TGTGCCAGCAGCCAAGCCGGGACGGCGAAGGCTGGAAACACCATATATTTT. It codes for CASSQAGTAKAGNTIYF. The chain carries TRBV14 and TRBJ1-3, with a weak D call TRBD1 (5 bases). Per germline, CDR1 SGHDN and CDR2 FVKESK. The CDR3 loop spans 17 amino acids. Trimming cost V 1 base and J 2 bases, with 15 bases left between them.

The chain combines TRBV7-3 with TRBJ2-7, with D hard to call. V was shortened by 3 bases and J by 2 bases, with 5 bases between the two germline ends. The germline CDR1 and CDR2 sequences are SGHTA and FQGTGA. This CDR3 spans 12 amino acids. The CDR3 sequence is CASSFSAYEQYF. The CDR3 DNA sequence: TGTGCCAGCAGCTTTTCGGCCTACGAGCAGTACTTC.

The chain is built from TRBV4-1 and TRBJ2-1; 10 nucleotides line up with TRBD2. Germline CDR1 and CDR2: MGHRA and YSYEKL. V was pared by 1 base and J by 4 bases, with 7 bases of the junction left unmatched. The CDR3 length is 17 residues. CDR3 in amino acids: CASSQVPGLATYNEQFF. CDR3 sequence (DNA): TGCGCCAGCAGCCAAGTCCCGGGACTAGCGACATACAATGAGCAGTTCTTC.

This clone appeared a single time. The CDR3 here is CASSLEGRPQETQYF. CDR3 DNA: TGTGCCAGCAGCTTAGAAGGTCGTCCACAAGAGACCCAGTACTTC. The chain couples TRBV7-6 to TRBJ2-5; no clear D. Germline V CDR1 and CDR2: SGHVS, FNYEAQ. The CDR3 is 15 amino acids. Trimming took 1 base from V and 2 from J, leaving 11 bases between them.

The genes are TRBV6-6 and TRBJ1-4; the D gene is possibly TRBD1 (5 bases). V dropped 4 bases and J dropped 14 bases, with 14 bases sitting between them. Germline assignment: CDR1 MNHNY and CDR2 SVGAGI (reference sequence). There are 12 residues in the CDR3. CDR3 in amino acids: CASSSGGSGLFF. The CDR3 nucleotides are TGTGCCAGCAGTTCCGGGGGGTCCGGGCTGTTTTTT.